This is a list of T cell receptor beta chains from one sample in a study of PD-1 blockade in classical Hodgkin lymphoma. Measured with immunoSEQ multiplex PCR; TCRdb has only the in-frame clones, and not every one. The sample carries roughly 150,000 clones, around four fifths recorded once. Source: peripheral blood mononuclear cells (PBMCs), taken before the second cycle of nivolumab. The receptors here all came from a human donor with classical Hodgkin lymphoma. CDR3s include the opening cysteine and the closing phenylalanine or tryptophan. Each record gives: V gene, J gene, CDR3 protein.

v_gene: TRBV5-1; j_gene: TRBJ2-7; CDR3aa: CASSLEIGTGVYEQYF
v_gene: TRBV7-8; j_gene: TRBJ1-2; CDR3aa: CASSLDTVNYGYTF
v_gene: TRBV19; j_gene: TRBJ2-5; CDR3aa: CASSMREGSETQYF
v_gene: TRBV11-2; j_gene: TRBJ2-7; CDR3aa: CASRNRDRNREQYF
v_gene: TRBV15; j_gene: NA; CDR3aa: CATSRDRDRPYEQYF
v_gene: TRBV2; j_gene: TRBJ2-1; CDR3aa: CASSLGLAGEEPLYNEQFF
v_gene: TRBV28; j_gene: TRBJ1-5; CDR3aa: CASIWGGTYSNQPQHF
v_gene: TRBV4-1; j_gene: TRBJ1-1; CDR3aa: CASSQRGDPNTEAFF
v_gene: TRBV29-1; j_gene: TRBJ2-3; CDR3aa: CSVEDRSGSTDTQYF
v_gene: TRBV28; j_gene: TRBJ1-4; CDR3aa: CASSPDRANEKLFF
v_gene: TRBV12-5; j_gene: TRBJ1-5; CDR3aa: CASGLSGRTYKPQHF
v_gene: TRBV7-3; j_gene: TRBJ2-3; CDR3aa: CASSLYTTDTQYF
v_gene: TRBV11-2; j_gene: TRBJ1-1; CDR3aa: CASSPHMNTFMNTEAFF
v_gene: TRBV5-1; j_gene: TRBJ2-5; CDR3aa: CASSLGQVLSETQYF
v_gene: TRBV28; j_gene: TRBJ2-3; CDR3aa: CASSSGSRTTDTQYF
v_gene: TRBV10-3; j_gene: TRBJ1-3; CDR3aa: CAISGTGVNSGNTIYF
v_gene: TRBV5-1; j_gene: TRBJ2-7; CDR3aa: CASSLGGTGGMYEQYF
v_gene: TRBV19; j_gene: TRBJ1-4; CDR3aa: CASSIGQGSEKLFF
v_gene: TRBV10-3; j_gene: TRBJ2-7; CDR3aa: CAISESNQGAAEQYF
v_gene: TRBV30; j_gene: TRBJ2-5; CDR3aa: CAWSKGILAGGWWETQYF
v_gene: TRBV28; j_gene: TRBJ2-7; CDR3aa: CASSISSAYEQYF
v_gene: TRBV7-8; j_gene: TRBJ1-1; CDR3aa: CASSLGGGLEAFF
v_gene: TRBV5-6; j_gene: TRBJ2-7; CDR3aa: CASSLEGTVYEQYF
v_gene: TRBV9; j_gene: TRBJ2-2; CDR3aa: CASSVDVLRTGELFF
v_gene: TRBV15; j_gene: TRBJ1-5; CDR3aa: CATSRARGQPQHF
v_gene: TRBV10-3; j_gene: TRBJ1-5; CDR3aa: CAISEGGRNQPQHF
v_gene: TRBV29-1; j_gene: TRBJ1-2; CDR3aa: CSVAYPDSGYTF
v_gene: TRBV7-9; j_gene: TRBJ1-2; CDR3aa: CASSRRAGYTF
v_gene: TRBV7-6; j_gene: TRBJ2-3; CDR3aa: CASSLGLAGADTQYF
v_gene: TRBV28; j_gene: TRBJ1-1; CDR3aa: CASSLVFERGSPVNTEAFF
v_gene: TRBV10-3; j_gene: TRBJ2-7; CDR3aa: CAISDPTRQNRISSYEQYF
v_gene: TRBV5-4; j_gene: TRBJ1-1; CDR3aa: CASSLVGENTEAFF
v_gene: TRBV9; j_gene: TRBJ2-5; CDR3aa: CASSVVAGGETQYF
v_gene: TRBV4-1; j_gene: TRBJ2-2; CDR3aa: CASPTFGTGGTGELFF
v_gene: TRBV7-6; j_gene: TRBJ1-6; CDR3aa: CASSPGASLSPLHF
v_gene: TRBV27; j_gene: TRBJ1-2; CDR3aa: CASRQNGGGGGYTF
v_gene: TRBV5-1; j_gene: TRBJ2-7; CDR3aa: CASSFGDRESSYEQYF
v_gene: TRBV27; j_gene: TRBJ2-2; CDR3aa: CASSLRFTGELFF
v_gene: TRBV10-3; j_gene: TRBJ2-7; CDR3aa: CAIQTGSYEQYF
v_gene: TRBV6-6; j_gene: TRBJ2-1; CDR3aa: CASSLSGGAGNEQFF
v_gene: TRBV18; j_gene: TRBJ2-7; CDR3aa: CASSPPGQGREQYF
v_gene: TRBV7-9; j_gene: TRBJ2-7; CDR3aa: CASSPGTVTYEQYF
v_gene: TRBV6-5; j_gene: TRBJ2-1; CDR3aa: CASSYDSLSYNEQFF
v_gene: TRBV15; j_gene: TRBJ2-1; CDR3aa: CATSREGGRGTFNEQFF
v_gene: TRBV6-6; j_gene: TRBJ1-5; CDR3aa: CASSPSGNQPQHF
v_gene: TRBV5-4; j_gene: TRBJ2-4; CDR3aa: CASSLPLAGAKNIQYF
v_gene: TRBV21-1; j_gene: TRBJ2-6; CDR3aa: CASSKEGRDSSGANVLTF
v_gene: TRBV7-2; j_gene: TRBJ2-7; CDR3aa: CASSLAGGYYEQYF
v_gene: TRBV9; j_gene: TRBJ1-2; CDR3aa: CASGVEGDSLDFNYGYTF
v_gene: TRBV7-9; j_gene: TRBJ2-2; CDR3aa: CASSYMTPDNGELFF
v_gene: TRBV5-4; j_gene: TRBJ1-2; CDR3aa: CASSGGQAPYGYTF
v_gene: TRBV2; j_gene: TRBJ2-5; CDR3aa: CASIHRGLAGEETQYF
v_gene: TRBV5-6; j_gene: TRBJ1-1; CDR3aa: CASSWDTSNTEAFF
v_gene: TRBV7-6; j_gene: TRBJ2-2; CDR3aa: CASSSTSGTLTGELFF
v_gene: TRBV6-6; j_gene: TRBJ1-2; CDR3aa: CASSSGWTGSLVGYTF
v_gene: TRBV5-6; j_gene: TRBJ1-1; CDR3aa: CASSLPWAATEAFF
v_gene: TRBV4-3; j_gene: TRBJ2-1; CDR3aa: CASSQASSGSSYNEQFF
v_gene: TRBV19; j_gene: TRBJ1-2; CDR3aa: CASSVGTGLNYGYTF
v_gene: TRBV7-9; j_gene: TRBJ1-5; CDR3aa: CASSLGAGQTNQPQHF